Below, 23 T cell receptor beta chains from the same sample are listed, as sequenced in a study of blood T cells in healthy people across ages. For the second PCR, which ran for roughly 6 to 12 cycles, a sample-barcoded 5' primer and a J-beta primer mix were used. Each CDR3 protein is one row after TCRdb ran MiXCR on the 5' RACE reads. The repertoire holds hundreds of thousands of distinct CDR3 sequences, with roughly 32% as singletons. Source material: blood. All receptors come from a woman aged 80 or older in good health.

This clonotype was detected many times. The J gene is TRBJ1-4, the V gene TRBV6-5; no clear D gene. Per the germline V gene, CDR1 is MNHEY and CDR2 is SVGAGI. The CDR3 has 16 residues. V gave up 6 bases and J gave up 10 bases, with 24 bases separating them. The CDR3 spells CASSRQTAWMSGKLFF. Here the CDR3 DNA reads TGTGCCAGCAGCCGTCAGACGGCCTGGATGAGCGGAAAACTGTTTTTT.

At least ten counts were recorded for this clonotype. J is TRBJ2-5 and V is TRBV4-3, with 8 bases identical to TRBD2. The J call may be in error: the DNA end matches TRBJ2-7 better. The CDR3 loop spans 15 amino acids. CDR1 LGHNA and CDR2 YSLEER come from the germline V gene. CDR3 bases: TGCGCCAGCAGCCAAGATCGGGGGGGGCCTGTCGAGCAGTACTTC. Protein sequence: CASSQDRGGPVEQYF.

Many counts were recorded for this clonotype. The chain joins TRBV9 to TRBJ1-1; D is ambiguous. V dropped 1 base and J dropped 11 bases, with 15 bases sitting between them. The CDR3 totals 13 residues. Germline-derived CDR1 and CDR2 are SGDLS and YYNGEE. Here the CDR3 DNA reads TGTGCCAGCAGCGTATTAAGGGTCGAGGATGCTTTCTTT. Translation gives CASSVLRVEDAFF.

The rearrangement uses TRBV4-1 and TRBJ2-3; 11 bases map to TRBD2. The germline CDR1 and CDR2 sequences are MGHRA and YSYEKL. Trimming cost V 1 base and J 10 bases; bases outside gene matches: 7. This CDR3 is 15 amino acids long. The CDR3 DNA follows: TGCGCCAGCAGCCAAGGTAGCGGGGGGGCCGGATCGCAGTATTTT. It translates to CASSQGSGGAGSQYF.

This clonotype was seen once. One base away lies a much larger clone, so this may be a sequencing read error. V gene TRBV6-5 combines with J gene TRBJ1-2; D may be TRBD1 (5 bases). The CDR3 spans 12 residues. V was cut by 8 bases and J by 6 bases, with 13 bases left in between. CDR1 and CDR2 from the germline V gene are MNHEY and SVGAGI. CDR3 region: CASHGGGNGYTF. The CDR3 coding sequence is TGTGCCAGCCATGGGGGAGGTAATGGCTACACCTTC.

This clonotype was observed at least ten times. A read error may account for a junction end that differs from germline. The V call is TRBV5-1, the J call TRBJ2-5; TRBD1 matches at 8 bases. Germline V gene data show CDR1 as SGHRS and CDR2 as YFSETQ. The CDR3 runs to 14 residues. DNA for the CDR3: TGTGCCAGCAGTTTAAGGACAGGGCAAGAGACCCAGTACTTC. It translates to CASSLRTGQETQYF.

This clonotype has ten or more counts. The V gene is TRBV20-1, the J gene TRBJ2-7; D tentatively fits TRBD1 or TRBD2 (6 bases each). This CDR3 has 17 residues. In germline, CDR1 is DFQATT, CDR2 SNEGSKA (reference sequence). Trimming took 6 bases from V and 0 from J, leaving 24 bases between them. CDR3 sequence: CSATGAAARRSSYEQYF. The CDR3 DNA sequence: TGCAGTGCCACGGGGGCGGCAGCAAGACGGAGCTCCTACGAGCAGTACTTC.

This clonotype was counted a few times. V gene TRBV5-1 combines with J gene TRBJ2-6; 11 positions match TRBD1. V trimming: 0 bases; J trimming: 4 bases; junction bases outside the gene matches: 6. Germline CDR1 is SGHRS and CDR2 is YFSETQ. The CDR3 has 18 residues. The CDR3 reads CASSLGTGGLWGANVLTF. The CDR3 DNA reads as TGCGCCAGCAGCTTGGGGACAGGGGGCCTGTGGGGGGCCAACGTCCTGACTTTC.

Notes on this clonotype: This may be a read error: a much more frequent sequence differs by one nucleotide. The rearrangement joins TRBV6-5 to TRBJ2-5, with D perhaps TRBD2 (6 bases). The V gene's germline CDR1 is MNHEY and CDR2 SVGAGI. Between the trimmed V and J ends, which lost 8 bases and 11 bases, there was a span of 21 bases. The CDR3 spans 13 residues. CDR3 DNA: TGTGCCAGCTTGAGGGGTTTGGGGGGTGAGCAGTACTTC. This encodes CASLRGLGGEQYF.

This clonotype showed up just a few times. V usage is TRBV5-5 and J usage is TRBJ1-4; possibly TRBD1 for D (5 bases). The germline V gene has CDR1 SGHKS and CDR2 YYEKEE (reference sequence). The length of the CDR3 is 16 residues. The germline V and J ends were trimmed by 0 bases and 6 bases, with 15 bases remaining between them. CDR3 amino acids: CASSLAAGLLDEKLFF. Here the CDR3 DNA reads TGTGCCAGCAGCTTGGCCGCGGGACTGCTCGATGAAAAACTGTTTTTT.

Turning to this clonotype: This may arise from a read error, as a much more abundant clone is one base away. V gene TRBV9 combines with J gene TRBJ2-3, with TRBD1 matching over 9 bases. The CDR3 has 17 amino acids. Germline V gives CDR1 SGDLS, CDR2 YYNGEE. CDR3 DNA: TGTGCCGGCAGCGTAGCGGTTCCGGGACAGGGCGCAGATACGCAGTATTTT. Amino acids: CAGSVAVPGQGADTQYF.

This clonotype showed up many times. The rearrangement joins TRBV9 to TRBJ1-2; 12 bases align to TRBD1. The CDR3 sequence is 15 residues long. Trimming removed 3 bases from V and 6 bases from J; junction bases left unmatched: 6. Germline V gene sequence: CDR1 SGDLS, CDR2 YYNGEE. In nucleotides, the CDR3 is TGTGCCAGCAGCGCTCAGGGACAGGGGGCCAATGGCTACACCTTC. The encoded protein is CASSAQGQGANGYTF.

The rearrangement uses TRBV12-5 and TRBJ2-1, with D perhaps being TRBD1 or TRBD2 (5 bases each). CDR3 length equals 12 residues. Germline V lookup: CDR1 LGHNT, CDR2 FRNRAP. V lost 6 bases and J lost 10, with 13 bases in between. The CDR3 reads CASGLGVIEQFF. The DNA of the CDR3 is TGTGCTAGTGGCCTGGGGGTGATAGAGCAGTTCTTC. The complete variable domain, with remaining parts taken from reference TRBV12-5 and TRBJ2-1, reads DARVTQTPRHKVTEMGQEVTMRCQPILGHNTVFWYRQTMMQGLELLAYFRNRAPLDDSGMPKDRFSAEMPDATLATLKIQPSEPRDSAVYFCASGLGVIEQFFGPGTRLTVL.

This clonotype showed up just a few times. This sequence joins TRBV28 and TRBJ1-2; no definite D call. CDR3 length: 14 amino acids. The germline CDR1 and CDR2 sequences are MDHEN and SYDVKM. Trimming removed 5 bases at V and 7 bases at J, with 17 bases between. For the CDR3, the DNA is TGTGCCAGCAGTCCCCCTCTTGGGCAGTTTGGCTACACCTTC. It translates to CASSPPLGQFGYTF.

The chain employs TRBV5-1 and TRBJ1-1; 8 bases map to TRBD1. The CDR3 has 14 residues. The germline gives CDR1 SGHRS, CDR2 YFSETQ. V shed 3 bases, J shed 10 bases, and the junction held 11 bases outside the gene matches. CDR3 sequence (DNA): TGCGCCAGCAGCTCTCTAGGGACAGGAATGATAGCTTTCTTT. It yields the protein CASSSLGTGMIAFF.

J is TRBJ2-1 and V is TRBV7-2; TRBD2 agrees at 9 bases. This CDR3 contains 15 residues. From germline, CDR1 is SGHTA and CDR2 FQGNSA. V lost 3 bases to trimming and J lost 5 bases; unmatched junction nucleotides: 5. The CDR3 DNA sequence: TGTGCCAGCAGCTTGGGCGGGGGGGAAAACAATGAGCAGTTCTTC. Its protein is CASSLGGGENNEQFF.

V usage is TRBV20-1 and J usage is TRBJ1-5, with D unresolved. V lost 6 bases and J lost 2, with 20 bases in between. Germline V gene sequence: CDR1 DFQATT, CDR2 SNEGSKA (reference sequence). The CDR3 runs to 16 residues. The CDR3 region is CSARDEGKSGNQPQHF. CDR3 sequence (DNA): TGCAGTGCCCGCGATGAAGGCAAGTCGGGCAATCAGCCCCAGCATTTT.

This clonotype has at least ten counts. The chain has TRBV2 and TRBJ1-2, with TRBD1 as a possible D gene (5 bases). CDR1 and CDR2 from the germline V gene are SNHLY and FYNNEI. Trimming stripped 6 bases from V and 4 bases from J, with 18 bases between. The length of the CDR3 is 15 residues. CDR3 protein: CASRSPGERSYGYTF. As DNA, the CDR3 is TGTGCCAGCAGGAGCCCGGGGGAACGGTCCTATGGCTACACCTTC.

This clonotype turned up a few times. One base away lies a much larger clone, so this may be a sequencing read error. The CDR3 loop is CASTLRALSYEQFF. The CDR3 DNA reads as TGTGCCAGCACCCTTAGGGCCCTCTCCTACGAGCAGTTCTTC. The gene calls are TRBV6-2 or TRBV6-3 and TRBJ2-1, with D unclear. The CDR3 is 14 amino acids. V was cut by 7 bases and J by 10 bases, with 20 bases left in between. The germline gives CDR1 MNHEY, CDR2 SVGEGT.

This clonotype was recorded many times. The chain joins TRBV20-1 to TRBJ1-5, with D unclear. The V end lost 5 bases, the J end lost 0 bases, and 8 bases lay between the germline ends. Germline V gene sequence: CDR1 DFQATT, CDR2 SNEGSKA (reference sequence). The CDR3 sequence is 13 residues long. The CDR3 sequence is CSAQSYSNQPQHF. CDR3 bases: TGCAGTGCTCAGAGCTATAGCAATCAGCCCCAGCATTTT.

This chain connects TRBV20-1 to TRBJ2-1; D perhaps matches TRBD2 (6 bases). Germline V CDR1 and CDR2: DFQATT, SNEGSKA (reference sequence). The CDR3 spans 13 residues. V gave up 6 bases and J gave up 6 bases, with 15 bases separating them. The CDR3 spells CSAGLISSNEQFF. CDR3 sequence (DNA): TGCAGTGCGGGACTGATCAGCAGCAATGAGCAGTTCTTC.

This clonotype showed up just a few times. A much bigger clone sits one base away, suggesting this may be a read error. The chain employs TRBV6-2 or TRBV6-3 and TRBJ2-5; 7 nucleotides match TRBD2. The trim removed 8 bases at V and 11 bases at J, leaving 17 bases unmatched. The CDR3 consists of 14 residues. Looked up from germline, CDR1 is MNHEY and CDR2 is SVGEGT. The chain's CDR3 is CASGHRDYYNEQYF. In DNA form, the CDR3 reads TGTGCCAGCGGTCACCGGGACTACTACAATGAGCAGTACTTC.

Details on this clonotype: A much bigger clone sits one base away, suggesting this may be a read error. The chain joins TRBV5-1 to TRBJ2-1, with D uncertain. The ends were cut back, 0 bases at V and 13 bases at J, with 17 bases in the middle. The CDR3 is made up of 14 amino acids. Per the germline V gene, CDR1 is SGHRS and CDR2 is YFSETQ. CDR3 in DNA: TGCGCCAGCAGCTTGGTTGGCATTCAAGAGACCCAGTTCTTC. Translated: CASSLVGIQETQFF.